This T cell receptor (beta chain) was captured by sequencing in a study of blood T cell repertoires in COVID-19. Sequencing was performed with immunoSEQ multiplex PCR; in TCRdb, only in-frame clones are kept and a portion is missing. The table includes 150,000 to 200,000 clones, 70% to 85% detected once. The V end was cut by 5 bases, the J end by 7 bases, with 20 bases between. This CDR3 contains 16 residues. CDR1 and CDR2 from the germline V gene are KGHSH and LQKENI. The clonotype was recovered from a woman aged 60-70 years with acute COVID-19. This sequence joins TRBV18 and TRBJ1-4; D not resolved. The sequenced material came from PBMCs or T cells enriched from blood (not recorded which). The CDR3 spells CASSSPNEGGIEKLFF. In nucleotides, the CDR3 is TGTGCCAGCTCATCGCCGAATGAGGGAGGAATTGAAAAACTGTTTTTT.